The sequence of this TCR beta chain was determined in a study of regulatory T cells in long-lasting Graves disease. Noted time point: newly diagnosed GD, antithyroid drugs for less than 3 months. PBMC-derived RNA was used for the TCR library. Trimming took 7 bases from V and 3 from J, leaving 15 bases between them. The CDR3 has 14 amino acids. Germline V gene sequence: CDR1 WSHSY, CDR2 SAAADI. Arm-PCR with iRepertoire HTBI primers amplified the CDR3 regions for these TCR beta libraries. TCRdb processed the multiplex PCR reads anew with MiXCR; each CDR3 protein has one entry. The sample carries 400,000 to 550,000 distinct CDR3 sequences, approximately 15% recorded once. This clonotype has ten or more counts. This sample also appeared in a second study, on T cells in Graves' hyperthyroidism and ophthalmopathy. That report adds: Patients counted as stable if ophthalmopathy did not develop within 18 months.

Sequencing was performed on peripheral blood mononuclear cells (PBMCs), taken at new diagnosis, from a patient treated with antithyroid drugs. The chain joins TRBV10-2 to TRBJ1-2; perhaps TRBD1 as D (6 bases). The TCR comes from a woman aged 25 to 39 with Graves disease. CDR3 sequence (DNA): TGCGCCAGCAAACCAGGGGCATGGGACTATGGCTACACCTTC. Translated: CASKPGAWDYGYTF.